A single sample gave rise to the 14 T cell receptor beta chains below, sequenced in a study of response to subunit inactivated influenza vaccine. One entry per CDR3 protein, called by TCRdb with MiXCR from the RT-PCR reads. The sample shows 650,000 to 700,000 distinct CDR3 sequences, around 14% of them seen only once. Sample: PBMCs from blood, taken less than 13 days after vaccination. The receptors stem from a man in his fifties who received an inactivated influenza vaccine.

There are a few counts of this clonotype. The CDR3 DNA is TGTGCCAGCAGTCCCGGGACAGGGGGAGGACGGAATCAGCCCCAGCATTTT. Residues: CASSPGTGGGRNQPQHF. V gene TRBV12-3 or TRBV12-4 combines with J gene TRBJ1-5; 11 nucleotides match TRBD1. Trimming cost V 5 bases and J 4 bases; bases outside gene matches: 10. This CDR3 comprises 17 residues.

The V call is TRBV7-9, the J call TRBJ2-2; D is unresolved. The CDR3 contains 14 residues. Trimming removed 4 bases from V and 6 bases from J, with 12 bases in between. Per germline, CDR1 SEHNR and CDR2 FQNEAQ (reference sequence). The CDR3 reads CASSSPLSAGELFF. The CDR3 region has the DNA TGTGCCAGCAGCTCCCCTCTTAGTGCCGGGGAGCTGTTTTTT. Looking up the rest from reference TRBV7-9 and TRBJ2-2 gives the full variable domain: DTGVSQNPRHKITKRGQNVTFRCDPISEHNRLYWYRQTLGQGPEFLTYFQNEAQLEKSRLLSDRFSAERPKGSFSTLEIQRTEQGDSAMYLCASSSPLSAGELFFGEGSRLTVL.

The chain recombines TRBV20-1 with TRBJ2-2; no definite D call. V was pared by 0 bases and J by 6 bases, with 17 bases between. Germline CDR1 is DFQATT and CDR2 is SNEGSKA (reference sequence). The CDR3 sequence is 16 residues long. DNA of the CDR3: TGCAGTGCTAGAGATCCGGCGTCCAGTTGGGCCGGGGAGCTGTTTTTT. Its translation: CSARDPASSWAGELFF.

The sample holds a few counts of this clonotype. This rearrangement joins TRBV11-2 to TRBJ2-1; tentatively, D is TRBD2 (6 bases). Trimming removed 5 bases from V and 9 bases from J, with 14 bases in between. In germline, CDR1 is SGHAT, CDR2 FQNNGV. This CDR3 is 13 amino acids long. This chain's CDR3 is CASSRPDGGEQFF. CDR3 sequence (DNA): TGTGCCAGCAGCCGACCAGACGGGGGTGAGCAGTTCTTC.

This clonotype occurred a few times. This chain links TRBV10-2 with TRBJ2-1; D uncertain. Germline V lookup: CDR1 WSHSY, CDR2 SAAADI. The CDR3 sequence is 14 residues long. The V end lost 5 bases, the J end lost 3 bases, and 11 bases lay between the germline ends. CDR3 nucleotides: TGCGCCAGCAGTTTTTGGAAGGGCTACAATGAGCAGTTCTTC. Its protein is CASSFWKGYNEQFF.

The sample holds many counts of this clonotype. CDR3 residues: CSVDGLAGDPYEQYF. The CDR3 DNA follows: TGCAGCGTTGACGGACTAGCGGGAGACCCCTACGAGCAGTACTTC. This chain links TRBV29-1 with TRBJ2-7, with 13 nucleotides matching TRBD2. V lost 3 bases, J lost 2 bases, and 4 bases stayed unmatched. CDR1 SQVTM and CDR2 ANQGSEA come from the germline V gene. The CDR3 contains 15 residues.

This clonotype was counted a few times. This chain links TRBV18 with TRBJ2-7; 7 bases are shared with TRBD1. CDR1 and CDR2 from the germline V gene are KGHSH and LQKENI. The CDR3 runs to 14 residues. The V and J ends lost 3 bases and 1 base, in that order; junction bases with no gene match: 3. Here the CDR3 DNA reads TGTGCCAGCTCACCGGACAGGCCTTCCTACGAGCAGTACTTC. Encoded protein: CASSPDRPSYEQYF.

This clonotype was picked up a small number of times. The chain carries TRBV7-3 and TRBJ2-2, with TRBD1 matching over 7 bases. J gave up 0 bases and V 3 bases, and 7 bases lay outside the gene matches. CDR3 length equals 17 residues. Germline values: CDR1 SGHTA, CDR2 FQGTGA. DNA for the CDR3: TGTGCCAGCAGCTTGGGACAGTTATACGCGAACACCGGGGAGCTGTTTTTT. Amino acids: CASSLGQLYANTGELFF. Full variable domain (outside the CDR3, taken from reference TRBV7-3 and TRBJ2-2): GAGVSQTPSNKVTEKGKYVELRCDPISGHTALYWYRQSLGQGPEFLIYFQGTGAADDSGLPNDRFFAVRPEGSVSTLKIQRTERGDSAVYLCASSLGQLYANTGELFFGEGSRLTVL.

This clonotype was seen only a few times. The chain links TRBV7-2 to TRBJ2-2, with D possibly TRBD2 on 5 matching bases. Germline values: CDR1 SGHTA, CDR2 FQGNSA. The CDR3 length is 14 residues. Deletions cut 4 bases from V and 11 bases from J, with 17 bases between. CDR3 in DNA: TGTGCCAGCAGCTACTGGTATTTGGGGAGTGAGCTGTTTTTT. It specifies CASSYWYLGSELFF.

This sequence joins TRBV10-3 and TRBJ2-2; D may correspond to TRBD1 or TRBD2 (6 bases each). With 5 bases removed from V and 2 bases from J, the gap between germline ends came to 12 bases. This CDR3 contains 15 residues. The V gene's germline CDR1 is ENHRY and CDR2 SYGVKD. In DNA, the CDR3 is TGTGCCATCAGTCCCGGGGGCGCAAACACCGGGGAGCTGTTTTTT. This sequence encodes CAISPGGANTGELFF.

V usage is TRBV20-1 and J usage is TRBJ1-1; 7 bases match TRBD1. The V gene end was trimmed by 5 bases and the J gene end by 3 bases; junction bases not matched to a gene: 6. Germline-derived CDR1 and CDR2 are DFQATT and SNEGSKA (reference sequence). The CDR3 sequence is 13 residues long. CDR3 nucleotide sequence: TGCAGTGCTGACAGGGTTGGGTACACTGAAGCTTTCTTT. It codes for CSADRVGYTEAFF.

The CDR3 protein is CATSDLRQNGYTF. The DNA for the CDR3 is TGTGCCACCAGTGATTTACGACAGAATGGCTACACCTTC. V gene TRBV24-1 combines with J gene TRBJ1-2; maybe TRBD1 (5 bases). This CDR3 spans 13 amino acids. Germline lookup yields CDR1 KGHDR and CDR2 SFDVKD. Trimming left V 1 base short and J 6 bases short, with 8 bases between.

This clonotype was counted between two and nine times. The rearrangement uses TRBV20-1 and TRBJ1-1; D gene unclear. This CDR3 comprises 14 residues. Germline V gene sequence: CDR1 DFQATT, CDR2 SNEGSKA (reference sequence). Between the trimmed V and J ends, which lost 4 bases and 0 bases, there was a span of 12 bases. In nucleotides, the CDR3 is TGCAGTGCTACCCGGGGAGCCATGAACACTGAAGCTTTCTTT. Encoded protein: CSATRGAMNTEAFF.

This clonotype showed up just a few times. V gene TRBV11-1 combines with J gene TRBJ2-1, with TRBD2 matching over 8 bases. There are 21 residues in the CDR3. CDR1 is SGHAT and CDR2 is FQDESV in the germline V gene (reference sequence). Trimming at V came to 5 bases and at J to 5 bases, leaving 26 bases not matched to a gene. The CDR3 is CASSRQGTREIRREGHNEQFF. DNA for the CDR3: TGTGCCAGCAGCCGCCAAGGGACCCGGGAGATCCGACGGGAGGGGCACAATGAGCAGTTCTTC.